The 21 T cell receptor beta chains reported below all come from one sample, sequenced in a study of low-dose radiotherapy and immunotherapy resistance in tumors. Both TCRalpha and TCRbeta chains were reverse transcribed with V-gene-specific primers. The PCR that amplified TCRs ran for approximately 20 cycles, relying on a constant-region primer and a V-primer adapter. MiXCR, run by TCRdb on the reads, gives a single entry per CDR3 protein. The repertoire has over 15,000 distinct CDR3 sequences, roughly 70% of them found once; the top ten carry about 6%. The receptor source for this set is a human donor with advanced metastatic prostate, ovarian, gallbladder or colorectal cancer (not recorded which). This table probably holds off-target reads from a library built for another chain.

This chain connects TRBV12-3 or TRBV12-4 to TRBJ2-4; D is unclear. The V end lost 2 bases, the J end lost 4 bases, and 0 bases lay between the germline ends. This CDR3 is built from 11 residues. CDR3 sequence (DNA): TGTGCCAGCAGTTTAAAAAACATTCAGTACTTC. Its translation is CASSLKNIQYF.

J is TRBJ2-7 and V is TRBV6-2 or TRBV6-3; perhaps TRBD1 as D (5 bases). This CDR3 is 15 amino acids long. The germline CDR1 and CDR2 sequences are MNHEY and SVGEGT. The V gene lost 6 bases and the J gene lost 7 bases, with 22 bases spanning the gap. The CDR3 region has the DNA TGTGCCAGCAGGCCTGCCCGGGCAGGGTATCGGGAGCAGTACTTC. Translated, it gives CASRPARAGYREQYF.

The chain is built from TRBV6-2 or TRBV6-3 and TRBJ2-2; 9 bases are shared with TRBD2. This CDR3 comprises 15 residues. CDR1 MNHEY and CDR2 SVGEGT come from the germline V gene. Trimming cost V 6 bases and J 6 bases; bases outside gene matches: 8. The CDR3: CASRRTSGYPGELFF. For the CDR3, the DNA is TGTGCCAGCAGGAGAACTAGCGGGTACCCCGGGGAGCTGTTTTTT.

The rearrangement uses TRBV6-2 or TRBV6-3 and TRBJ1-6; D is ambiguous. The CDR3 consists of 13 residues. Per germline, CDR1 MNHEY and CDR2 SVGEGT. Trimming stripped 3 bases from V and 7 bases from J, with 7 bases between. CDR3 region: CASSYMGNSPLHF. The CDR3 region has the DNA TGTGCCAGCAGTTATATGGGGAATTCACCCCTCCACTTT.

This clonotype was counted only a few times. The chain joins TRBV11-3 to TRBJ2-2; D may correspond to TRBD1 or TRBD2 (5 bases each). Germline values: CDR1 SGHNT, CDR2 YENEEA. The CDR3 runs 14 residues. V dropped 1 base and J dropped 6 bases, with 9 bases sitting between them. CDR3 region: CASSLVRGPGELFF. CDR3 in DNA: TGTGCCAGCAGCTTAGTTCGGGGCCCCGGGGAGCTGTTTTTT.

The genes are TRBV7-9 and TRBJ2-7; D is unresolved. Germline CDR1 reads SEHNR; CDR2 reads FQNEAQ (reference sequence). This CDR3 comprises 17 residues. V was shortened by 3 bases and J by 0 bases, with 18 bases between the two germline ends. The CDR3 DNA reads as TGTGCCAGCAGCTTGAAGGGCTCGACGCATAGCTCCTACGAGCAGTACTTC. Translating gives CASSLKGSTHSSYEQYF.

The V and J genes are TRBV20-1 and TRBJ1-2; no firm D call. The germline V gene has CDR1 DFQATT and CDR2 SNEGSKA (reference sequence). V was pared by 1 base and J by 0 bases, with 6 bases between. This CDR3 is built from 13 residues. The chain's CDR3 is CSARGTTNYGYTF. The CDR3 DNA reads TGCAGTGCTAGAGGAACAACTAACTATGGCTACACCTTC.

The chain uses TRBV6-6 and TRBJ2-3; the match to TRBD2 covers 9 bases. J lost 0 bases, V lost 6 bases, and 7 bases had no gene match. This CDR3 is 16 amino acids long. Germline CDR1 reads MNHNY; CDR2 reads SVGAGI (reference sequence). The CDR3 DNA is TGTGCCAGCAGGGTTAGCGGGGGAGTCAGCACAGATACGCAGTATTTT. Translated: CASRVSGGVSTDTQYF.

This chain joins TRBV20-1 and TRBJ2-1; 11 bases map to TRBD2. Losses at the gene ends were 5 bases for V and 5 bases for J; bases not matched to a gene: 11. Germline-derived CDR1 and CDR2 are DFQATT and SNEGSKA (reference sequence). This CDR3 spans 16 amino acids. The chain's CDR3 is CSAQIRLAGQNNEQFF. The CDR3 region has the DNA TGCAGTGCTCAGATAAGACTAGCGGGGCAGAACAATGAGCAGTTCTTC.

The V and J genes are TRBV6-1 and TRBJ1-5, with D uncertain. CDR1 and CDR2 (germline): MNHNS, SASEGT. This CDR3 is 12 amino acids long. Trimming left V 6 bases short and J 1 base short, with 4 bases between. The chain's CDR3 is CASRFSNQPQHF. CDR3 nucleotides: TGTGCCAGCAGATTCAGCAATCAGCCCCAGCATTTT.

The chain combines TRBV6-2 or TRBV6-3 with TRBJ1-2, with D hard to call. V lost 7 bases, J lost 8 bases, and 17 bases lay in between. The CDR3 is 13 amino acids. Germline V lookup: CDR1 MNHEY, CDR2 SVGEGT. Written as DNA, the CDR3 is TGTGCCAGCACCCCCCGACGGGCGGTAGGCTACACCTTC. Amino acids: CASTPRRAVGYTF.

V and J are TRBV6-4 and TRBJ2-3; 8 positions agree with TRBD1. The V and J ends lost 3 bases and 1 base, in that order; junction bases with no gene match: 0. Looked up from germline, CDR1 is MRHNA and CDR2 is SNTAGT. The CDR3 covers 14 residues. Written as DNA, the CDR3 is TGTGCCAGCAGTGAGACAGGGGGCACAGATACGCAGTATTTT. It is translated as CASSETGGTDTQYF.

The V and J genes are TRBV28 and TRBJ1-6; 8 bases line up with TRBD1. V lost 5 bases and J lost 8; bases outside the gene matches: 11. The V gene's germline CDR1 is MDHEN and CDR2 SYDVKM. This CDR3 comprises 16 residues. The chain's CDR3 is CASSPTGVGLDSPLHF. The CDR3 DNA reads TGTGCCAGCAGTCCGACAGGGGTCGGCCTGGATTCACCCCTCCACTTT.

The V call is TRBV5-1, the J call TRBJ2-3; D possibly uses TRBD1 or TRBD2 (6 bases each). Trimming stripped 1 base from V and 4 bases from J, with 13 bases between. CDR1 and CDR2 (germline): SGHRS, YFSETQ. The CDR3 has 15 amino acids. CDR3 sequence reads: CASSLLRGGPDTQYF. CDR3 nucleotide sequence: TGCGCCAGCAGCTTGCTCAGGGGAGGCCCAGATACGCAGTATTTT. Drawing the rest from reference TRBV5-1 and TRBJ2-3, the complete variable domain is KAGVTQTPRYLIKTRGQQVTLSCSPISGHRSVSWYQQTPGQGLQFLFEYFSETQRNKGNFPGRFSGRQFSNSRSEMNVSTLELGDSALYLCASSLLRGGPDTQYFGPGTRLTVL.

The chain combines TRBV18 with TRBJ1-1; 8 nucleotides align to TRBD1. CDR1 is KGHSH, CDR2 LQKENI, per germline. Trimming took 2 bases from V and 5 from J; bases not matched to a gene: 4. CDR3 size: 14 residues. The CDR3 region has the DNA TGTGCCAGCTCACCAGCCAACAGGGGGACTGAAGCTTTCTTT. Its translation is CASSPANRGTEAFF.

This clonotype was counted only a few times. The chain employs TRBV5-4 and TRBJ2-2; D is ambiguous. Germline V lookup: CDR1 SGHNT, CDR2 YYREEE (reference sequence). CDR3 length equals 13 residues. V lost 2 bases, J lost 6 bases, and 8 bases lay in between. In nucleotides, the CDR3 is TGTGCCAGCAGCTTAGGCGGCCCCGGGGAGCTGTTTTTT. This encodes CASSLGGPGELFF.

This clonotype was seen a handful of times. The rearrangement joins TRBV4-1 to TRBJ1-4; D may be TRBD1 (5 bases). V was trimmed by 0 bases and J by 7 bases, leaving 18 bases between them. Per germline, CDR1 MGHRA and CDR2 YSYEKL. The CDR3 runs 17 residues. This CDR3 is CASSQDRMTGGTEKLFF. Here the CDR3 DNA reads TGCGCCAGCAGCCAAGATCGAATGACGGGGGGGACTGAAAAACTGTTTTTT.

The chain couples TRBV7-2 to TRBJ2-7; 10 bases fit TRBD1. Per germline, CDR1 SGHTA and CDR2 FQGNSA. The CDR3 loop spans 15 amino acids. J gave up 3 bases and V 4 bases, and 6 bases lay outside the gene matches. The CDR3 sequence: CASSSRTGGIYEQYF. The CDR3 bases are TGTGCCAGCAGCTCCAGGACAGGGGGGATCTACGAGCAGTACTTC.

In nucleotides, the CDR3 is TGTGCCATCAGTGAGTCGAGACAGCACACTGAAGCTTTCTTT. Translated: CAISESRQHTEAFF. This chain uses TRBV10-3 with TRBJ1-1, with D perhaps TRBD1 (5 bases). CDR1 is ENHRY, CDR2 SYGVKD, per germline. Trimming cost V 0 bases and J 3 bases, with 8 bases left between them. This CDR3 contains 14 residues.

J is TRBJ1-6 and V is TRBV27, with 7 bases fitting TRBD1. The V gene's germline CDR1 is MNHEY and CDR2 SMNVEV (reference sequence). The CDR3 length is 16 residues. V gave up 7 bases and J gave up 7 bases; unmatched junction bases: 13. CDR3 in amino acids: CASTSNRGGLNSPLHF. CDR3 nucleotides: TGTGCCAGCACCTCAAACAGGGGAGGGCTAAATTCACCCCTCCACTTT.

J is TRBJ2-7 and V is TRBV3-1, with unresolved D. The CDR3 extends over 11 amino acids. Per germline, CDR1 LGHDT and CDR2 YNNKEL (reference sequence). V was cut by 1 base and J by 6 bases, with 4 bases left in between. CDR3 nucleotide sequence: TGTGCCAGCAGCCAAGCTAGCGAGCAGTACTTC. The encoded protein is CASSQASEQYF.